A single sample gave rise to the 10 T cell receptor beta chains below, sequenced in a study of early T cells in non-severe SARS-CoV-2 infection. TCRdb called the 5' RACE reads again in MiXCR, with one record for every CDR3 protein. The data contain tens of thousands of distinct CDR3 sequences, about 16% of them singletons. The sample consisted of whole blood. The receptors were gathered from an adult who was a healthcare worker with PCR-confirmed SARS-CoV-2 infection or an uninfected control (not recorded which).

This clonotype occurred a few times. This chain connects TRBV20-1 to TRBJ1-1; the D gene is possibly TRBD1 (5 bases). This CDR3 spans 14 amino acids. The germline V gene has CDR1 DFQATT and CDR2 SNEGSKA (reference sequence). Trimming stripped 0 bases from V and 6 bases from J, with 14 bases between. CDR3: CSARDGLRVPEAFF. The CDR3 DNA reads TGCAGTGCTAGAGATGGTCTCAGGGTACCTGAAGCTTTCTTT.

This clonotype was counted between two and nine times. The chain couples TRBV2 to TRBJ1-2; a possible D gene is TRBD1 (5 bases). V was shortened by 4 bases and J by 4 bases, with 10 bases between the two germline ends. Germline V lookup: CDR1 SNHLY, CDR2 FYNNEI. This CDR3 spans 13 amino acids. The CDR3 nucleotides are TGTGCCAGCAGTGCGACGGGACCCTATGGCTACACCTTC. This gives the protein CASSATGPYGYTF.

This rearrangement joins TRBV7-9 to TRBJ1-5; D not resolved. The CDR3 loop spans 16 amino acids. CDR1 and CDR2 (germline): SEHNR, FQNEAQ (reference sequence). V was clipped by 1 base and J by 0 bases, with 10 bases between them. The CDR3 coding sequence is TGTGCCAGCAGCTTAGGCGCGGAATATAGCAATCAGCCCCAGCATTTT. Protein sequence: CASSLGAEYSNQPQHF.

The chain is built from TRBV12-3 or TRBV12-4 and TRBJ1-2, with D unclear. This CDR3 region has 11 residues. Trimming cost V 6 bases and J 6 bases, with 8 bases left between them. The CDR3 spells CASRGVHGYTF. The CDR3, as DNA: TGTGCCAGCAGGGGCGTCCATGGCTACACCTTC.

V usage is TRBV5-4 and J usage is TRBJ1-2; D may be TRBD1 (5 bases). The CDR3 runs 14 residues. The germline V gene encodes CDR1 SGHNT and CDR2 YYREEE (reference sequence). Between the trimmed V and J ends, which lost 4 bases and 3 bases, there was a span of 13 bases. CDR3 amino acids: CASSVPDSYYGYTF. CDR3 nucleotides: TGTGCCAGCAGCGTTCCTGACAGCTACTATGGCTACACCTTC.

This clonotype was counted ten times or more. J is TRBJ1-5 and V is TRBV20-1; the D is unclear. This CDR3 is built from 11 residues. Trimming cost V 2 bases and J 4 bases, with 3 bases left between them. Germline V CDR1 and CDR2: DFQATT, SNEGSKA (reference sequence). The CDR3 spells CSARQNQPQHF. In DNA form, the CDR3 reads TGCAGTGCTAGACAGAATCAGCCCCAGCATTTT.

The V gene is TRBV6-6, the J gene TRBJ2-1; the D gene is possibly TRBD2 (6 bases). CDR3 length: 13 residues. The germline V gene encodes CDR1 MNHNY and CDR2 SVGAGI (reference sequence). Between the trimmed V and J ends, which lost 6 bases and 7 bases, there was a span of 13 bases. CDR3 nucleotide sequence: TGTGCCAGCAGCCCCGGGACTGTAAATGAGCAGTTCTTC. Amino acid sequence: CASSPGTVNEQFF.

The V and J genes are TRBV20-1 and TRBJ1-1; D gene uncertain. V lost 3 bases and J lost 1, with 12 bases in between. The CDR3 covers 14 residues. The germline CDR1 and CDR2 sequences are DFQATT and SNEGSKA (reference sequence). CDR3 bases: TGCAGTGCTAGTAGTGGGCAGCGGAACACTGAAGCTTTCTTT. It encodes CSASSGQRNTEAFF.

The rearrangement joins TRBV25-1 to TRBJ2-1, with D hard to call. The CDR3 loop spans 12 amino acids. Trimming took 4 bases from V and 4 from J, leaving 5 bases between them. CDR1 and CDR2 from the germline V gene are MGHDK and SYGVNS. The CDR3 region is CASSALYNEQFF. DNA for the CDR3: TGTGCCAGCAGTGCTTTATACAATGAGCAGTTCTTC.

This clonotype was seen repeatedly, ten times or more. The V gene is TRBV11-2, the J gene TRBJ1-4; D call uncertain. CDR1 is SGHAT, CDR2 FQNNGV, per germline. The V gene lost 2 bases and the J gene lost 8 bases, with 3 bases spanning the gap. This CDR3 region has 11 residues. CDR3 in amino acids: CASSLTEKLFF. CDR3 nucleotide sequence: TGTGCCAGCAGCTTAACAGAAAAACTGTTTTTT.